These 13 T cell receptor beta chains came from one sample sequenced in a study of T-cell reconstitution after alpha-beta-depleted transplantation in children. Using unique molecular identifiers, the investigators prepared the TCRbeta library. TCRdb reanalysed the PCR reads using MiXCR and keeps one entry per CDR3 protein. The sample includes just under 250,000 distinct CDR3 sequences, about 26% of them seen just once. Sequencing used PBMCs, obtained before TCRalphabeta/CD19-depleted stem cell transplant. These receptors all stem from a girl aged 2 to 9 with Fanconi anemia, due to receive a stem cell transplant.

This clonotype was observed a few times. This CDR3 is CASSQDGTDQGNEQFF. The CDR3 DNA follows: TGCGCCAGCAGCCAAGATGGGACAGACCAGGGGAATGAGCAGTTCTTC. This chain joins TRBV4-1 and TRBJ2-1; 7 nucleotides line up with TRBD1. V lost 0 bases, J lost 7 bases, and 9 bases stayed unmatched. This CDR3 has 16 amino acids. In germline, CDR1 is MGHRA, CDR2 YSYEKL.

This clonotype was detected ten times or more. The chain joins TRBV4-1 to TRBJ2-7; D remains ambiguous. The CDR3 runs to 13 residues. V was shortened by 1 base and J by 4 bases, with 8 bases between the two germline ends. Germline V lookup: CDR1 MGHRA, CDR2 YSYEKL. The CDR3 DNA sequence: TGCGCCAGCAGCCAAGGGGTAGGTTACGAGCAGTACTTC. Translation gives CASSQGVGYEQYF.

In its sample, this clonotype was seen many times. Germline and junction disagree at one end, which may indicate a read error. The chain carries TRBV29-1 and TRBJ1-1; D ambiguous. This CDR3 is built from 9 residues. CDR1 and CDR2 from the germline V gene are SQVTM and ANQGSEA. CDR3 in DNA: TGCAGCGGTGAACGGGAAGCTTTCTTT. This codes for CSGEREAFF.

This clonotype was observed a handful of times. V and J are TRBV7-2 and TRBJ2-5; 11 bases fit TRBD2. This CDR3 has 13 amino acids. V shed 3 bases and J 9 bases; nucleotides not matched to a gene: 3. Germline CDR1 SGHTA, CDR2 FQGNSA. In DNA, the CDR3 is TGTGCCAGCAGCTTCGGTAGCGGGGGGGCCCAGTACTTC. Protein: CASSFGSGGAQYF.

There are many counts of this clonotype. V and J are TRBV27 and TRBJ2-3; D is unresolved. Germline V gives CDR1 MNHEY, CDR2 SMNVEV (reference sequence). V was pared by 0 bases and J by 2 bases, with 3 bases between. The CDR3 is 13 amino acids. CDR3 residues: CASSLSFTDTQYF. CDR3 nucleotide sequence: TGTGCCAGCAGTTTATCGTTCACAGATACGCAGTATTTT.

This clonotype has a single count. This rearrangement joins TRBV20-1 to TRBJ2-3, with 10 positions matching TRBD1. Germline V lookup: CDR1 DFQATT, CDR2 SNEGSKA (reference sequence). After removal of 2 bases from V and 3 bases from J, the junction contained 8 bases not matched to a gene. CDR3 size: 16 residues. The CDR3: CSARTVWDRGTDTQYF. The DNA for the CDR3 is TGCAGTGCTAGAACGGTTTGGGACAGGGGAACAGATACGCAGTATTTT.

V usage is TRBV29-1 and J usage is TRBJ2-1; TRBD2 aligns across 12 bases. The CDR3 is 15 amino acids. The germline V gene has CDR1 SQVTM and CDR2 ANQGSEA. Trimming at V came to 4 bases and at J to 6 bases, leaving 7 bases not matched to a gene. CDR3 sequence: CSVGLAGVILNEQFF. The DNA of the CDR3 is TGCAGCGTTGGACTAGCGGGAGTAATCCTCAATGAGCAGTTCTTC.

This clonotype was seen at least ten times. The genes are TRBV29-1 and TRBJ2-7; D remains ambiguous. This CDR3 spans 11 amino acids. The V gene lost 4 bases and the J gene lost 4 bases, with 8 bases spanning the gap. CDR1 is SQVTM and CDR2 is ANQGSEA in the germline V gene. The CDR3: CSVVLLYEQYF. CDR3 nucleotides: TGCAGCGTTGTTCTCCTTTACGAGCAGTACTTC.

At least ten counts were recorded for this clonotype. CDR3 DNA: TGTGCCAGCAGCATGGGGACAGGAGTAAAACTGTTTTTT. As protein: CASSMGTGVKLFF. This chain uses TRBV7-2 with TRBJ1-4; 8 bases agree with TRBD1. This CDR3 contains 13 residues. Looked up from germline, CDR1 is SGHTA and CDR2 is FQGNSA. J gave up 10 bases and V 5 bases, and 6 bases lay outside the gene matches.

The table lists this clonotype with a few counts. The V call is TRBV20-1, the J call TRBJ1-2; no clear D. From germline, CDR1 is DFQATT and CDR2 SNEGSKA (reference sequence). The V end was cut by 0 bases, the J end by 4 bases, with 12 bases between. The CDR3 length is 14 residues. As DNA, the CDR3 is TGCAGTGCTAGAGATAGGGTTTCGATCTATGGCTACACCTTC. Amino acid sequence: CSARDRVSIYGYTF.

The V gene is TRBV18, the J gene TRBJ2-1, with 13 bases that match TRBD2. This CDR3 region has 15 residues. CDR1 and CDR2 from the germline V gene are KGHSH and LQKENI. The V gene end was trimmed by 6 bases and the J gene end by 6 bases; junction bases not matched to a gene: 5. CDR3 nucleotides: TGTGCCAGCTCTCCCGGGACTAGCGGGATCAATGAGCAGTTCTTC. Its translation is CASSPGTSGINEQFF.

The CDR3 protein is CAISENPVLNSPLHF. The CDR3 region has the DNA TGTGCCATCAGTGAGAACCCCGTTCTTAATTCACCCCTCCACTTT. This sequence joins TRBV10-3 and TRBJ1-6; D call uncertain. The V end lost 2 bases, the J end lost 6 bases, and 11 bases lay between the germline ends. This CDR3 spans 15 amino acids. The V gene's germline CDR1 is ENHRY and CDR2 SYGVKD.

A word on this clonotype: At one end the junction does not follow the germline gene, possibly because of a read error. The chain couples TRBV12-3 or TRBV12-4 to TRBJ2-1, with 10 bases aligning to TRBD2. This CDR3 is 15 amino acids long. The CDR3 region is CASSSSGRALNEQSF. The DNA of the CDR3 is TGTGCCAGCAGTTCCAGCGGGAGGGCCTTAAATGAGCAGTCCTTC.